This is a list of T cell receptor beta chains from one sample in a study of T cell responses to AZD1222 COVID-19 vaccine. The data were produced by immunoSEQ multiplex PCR, yet TCRdb's version contains in-frame clones alone and is incomplete. The sample includes around 130,000 clones, about 86% of them seen just once. Sequenced material: peripheral blood, taken on day 0 of AZD1222 vaccination. These TCRs come from an adult in good health. CDR3s include the opening cysteine and the closing phenylalanine or tryptophan. A D gene is named only where the DNA matches it firmly. Only part of the rows carry a size: once, few, many, or a class if the clone is expanded.

V gene,clone size,D gene,J gene,CDR3 protein,CDR3 DNA
TRBV12-3/TRBV12-4,-,TRBD2,TRBJ2-1,CASSSGLSEEQFF,TGTGCCAGCAGTTCGGGACTATCAGAGGAGCAGTTCTTC
TRBV11-3,-,-,TRBJ2-1,CASSLRWGSYNEQFF,TGTGCCAGCAGCTTACGGTGGGGCTCCTACAATGAGCAGTTCTTC
TRBV9,-,-,TRBJ1-2,CASSVERGGRSDGYTF,TGTGCCAGCAGCGTTGAACGAGGGGGGCGGTCGGATGGCTACACCTTC
TRBV7-9,-,-,TRBJ1-2,CASTAQNYGYTF,TGTGCCAGCACCGCTCAGAACTATGGCTACACCTTC
TRBV5-1,-,-,TRBJ1-1,CASSRQGGTEAFF,TGCGCCAGCAGTCGACAAGGGGGAACTGAAGCTTTCTTT
TRBV4-1,-,TRBD1,TRBJ1-4,CASSRSGTVNEKLFF,TGCGCCAGCAGCCGCTCCGGGACAGTTAATGAAAAACTGTTTTTT
TRBV5-5,-,-,TRBJ2-2,CASSLGGQGGTGELFF,TGTGCCAGCAGTCTGGGAGGCCAGGGTGGGACCGGGGAGCTGTTTTTT
TRBV7-6,-,-,TRBJ2-7,CASSTANSGYEQYF,TGTGCCAGCAGCACCGCTAATAGCGGCTACGAGCAGTACTTC
TRBV7-9,-,-,TRBJ2-2,CASSLAYGSLNTGELFF,TGTGCCAGCAGCTTAGCGTATGGCAGCTTGAACACCGGGGAGCTGTTTTTT
TRBV10-3,-,-,TRBJ2-1,CAIRDGTSYNEQFF,TGTGCCATCAGGGACGGGACGTCCTACAATGAGCAGTTCTTC
TRBV3-1/TRBV3-2,-,-,TRBJ2-7,CASSPSTSSSYEQYF,-
TRBV30,-,TRBD2,TRBJ2-2,CAWSPGGAGELFF,TGTGCCTGGAGTCCCGGGGGGGCCGGGGAGCTGTTTTTT
TRBV2,-,-,TRBJ1-1,CASSPGRRGNTEAFF,TGTGCCAGCTCCCCCGGACGGAGGGGGAACACTGAAGCTTTCTTT
TRBV30,-,-,TRBJ1-5,CAWSVSSGQPQHF,TGTGCCTGGAGTGTAAGCTCGGGCCAGCCCCAGCATTTT
TRBV30,-,-,TRBJ2-5,CAWSVGQGQETQYF,TGTGCCTGGAGTGTCGGGCAGGGCCAAGAGACCCAGTACTTC
TRBV11-1,-,-,TRBJ1-2,CASSSRRGYTF,TGTGCCAGCAGCTCGCGCCGTGGCTACACCTTC
TRBV3-1/TRBV3-2,-,TRBD1,TRBJ1-1,CASSHTGTGGVAEAFF,TGTGCCAGCAGTCATACCGGGACAGGGGGGGTGGCTGAAGCTTTCTTT
TRBV19,-,-,TRBJ2-6,CASTMAAGANVLTF,TGTGCCAGTACGATGGCGGCTGGGGCCAACGTCCTGACTTTC
TRBV18,once,TRBD1,TRBJ1-2,CASSQGQGSANYGYTF,TGTGCCAGCTCACAGGGACAGGGATCGGCTAACTATGGCTACACCTTC
TRBV5-5,-,-,TRBJ1-4,CASSLSGTHNEKLFF,TGTGCCAGCAGCTTGTCCGGGACACACAATGAAAAACTGTTTTTT
TRBV7-9,-,-,TRBJ1-1,CASSLVRVDTEAFF,TGTGCCAGCAGCTTAGTAAGGGTTGACACTGAAGCTTTCTTT
TRBV10-3,-,-,TRBJ1-2,CAIIDTVDHGGYTF,TGTGCCATCATAGACACAGTAGACCACGGGGGCTACACCTTC
TRBV7-8,many,-,TRBJ1-2,CASSLRVNYGYTF,TGTGCCAGCAGCTTAAGGGTAAACTATGGCTACACCTTC
TRBV5-1,-,TRBD2,TRBJ2-7,CASSLGTSINEQYF,TGCGCCAGCAGCTTGGGGACTAGCATAAACGAGCAGTACTTC
TRBV6-5,-,-,TRBJ2-5,CASSYVAGIQETQYF,TGTGCCAGCAGTTATGTGGCAGGGATACAAGAGACCCAGTACTTC
TRBV12-5,-,-,TRBJ2-7,CASGSPRSSYEQYF,TGTGCTAGTGGTTCGCCCAGGTCCTCCTACGAGCAGTACTTC
TRBV9,few,-,TRBJ1-6,CASSVADYNSPLHF,TGTGCCAGCAGCGTAGCGGACTATAATTCACCCCTCCACTTT
TRBV27,-,TRBD1,TRBJ1-2,CASSLSPDRGLGYTF,TGTGCCAGCAGTTTATCGCCTGACAGGGGGCTTGGCTACACCTTC
TRBV29-1,-,-,TRBJ2-1,CSVVGADTYNEQFF,TGCAGCGTTGTGGGGGCCGACACGTACAATGAGCAGTTCTTC